This record concerns one T cell receptor (beta chain) sequence. Its antigen is undetermined. This sample is part of a study of identical twins. TCRdb reprocessed the 5' RACE reads via MiXCR and lists one record per CDR3 protein. This sample has 1.5 million to 2 million distinct CDR3 sequences, with under 35% found just once. The CDR3 has 18 residues. With V trimmed by 4 bases and J by 2 bases, 9 bases remained unmatched. Germline CDR1 and CDR2: SSHAT and FNYEAQ (reference sequence). General study results and limits: Researchers caution that invariant MAIT and iNKT cells could partly confound zero-insertion analyses. Beta clonotypes that were abundant in cord blood contained fewer insertions, a pattern absent from memory repertoires. Beta out-of-frame sequences showed weaker excess sharing between twins. Those out-of-frame alpha sequences shared by twins showed an excess of low generation probability.

The J gene is TRBJ2-1, the V gene TRBV7-7; 12 nucleotides line up with TRBD2. The sequence was obtained from a newborn girl in good health. The sequenced material came from cord blood. CDR3 DNA: TGTGCCAGCAGCTCGCTCCGGACTAGCGGGGAGACCTACAATGAGCAGTTCTTC. As protein: CASSSLRTSGETYNEQFF.